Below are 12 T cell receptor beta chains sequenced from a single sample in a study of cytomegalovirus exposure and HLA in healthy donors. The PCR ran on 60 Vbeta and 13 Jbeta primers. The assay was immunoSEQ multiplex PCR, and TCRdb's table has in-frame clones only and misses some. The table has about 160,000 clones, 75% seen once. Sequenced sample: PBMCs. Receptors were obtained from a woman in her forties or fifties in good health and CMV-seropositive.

The CDR3 loop is CASSLGGKRGATDTQYF. The CDR3 DNA sequence: TGTGCCAGCAGCTTAGGCGGAAAGCGGGGGGCGACAGATACGCAGTATTTT. This chain connects TRBV13 to TRBJ2-3, with 9 bases lining up with TRBD2. The germline V gene has CDR1 PRHDT and CDR2 FYEKMQ (reference sequence). CDR3 size: 17 residues. Trimming cost V 0 bases and J 3 bases; bases outside gene matches: 7.

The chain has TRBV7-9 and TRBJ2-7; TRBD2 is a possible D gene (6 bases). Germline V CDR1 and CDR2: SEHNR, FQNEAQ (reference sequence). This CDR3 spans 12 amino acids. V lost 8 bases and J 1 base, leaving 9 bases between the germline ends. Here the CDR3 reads CASEEGSYEQYF. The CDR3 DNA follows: TGTGCCAGCGAGGAGGGATCCTACGAGCAGTACTTC. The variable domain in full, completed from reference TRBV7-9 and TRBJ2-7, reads DTGVSQNPRHKITKRGQNVTFRCDPISEHNRLYWYRQTLGQGPEFLTYFQNEAQLEKSRLLSDRFSAERPKGSFSTLEIQRTEQGDSAMYLCASEEGSYEQYFGPGTRLTVT.

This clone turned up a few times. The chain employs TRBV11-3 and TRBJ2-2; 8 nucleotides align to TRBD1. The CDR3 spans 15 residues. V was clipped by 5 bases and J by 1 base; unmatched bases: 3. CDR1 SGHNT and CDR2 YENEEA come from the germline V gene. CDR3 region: CASSVGTGNTGELFF. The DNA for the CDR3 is TGTGCCAGCAGCGTAGGGACAGGGAACACCGGGGAGCTGTTTTTT.

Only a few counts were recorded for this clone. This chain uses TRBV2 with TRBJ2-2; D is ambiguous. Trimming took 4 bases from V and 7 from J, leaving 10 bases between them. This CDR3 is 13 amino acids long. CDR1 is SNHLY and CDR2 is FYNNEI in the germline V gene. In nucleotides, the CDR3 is TGTGCCAGCAGTGGACTGAGCAGCGGGGAGCTGTTTTTT. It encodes CASSGLSSGELFF.

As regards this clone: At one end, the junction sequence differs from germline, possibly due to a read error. The CDR3 nucleotides are TGTGTCAGCAGCTTAAATGGGCGAATCCCCGGGGGCAATGAGCAGTTCTTC. Its translation: CVSSLNGRIPGGNEQFF. The V gene is TRBV7-3, the J gene TRBJ2-1, with TRBD2 as a possible D gene (6 bases). Germline assignment: CDR1 SGHTA and CDR2 FQGTGA. The CDR3 sequence is 17 residues long.

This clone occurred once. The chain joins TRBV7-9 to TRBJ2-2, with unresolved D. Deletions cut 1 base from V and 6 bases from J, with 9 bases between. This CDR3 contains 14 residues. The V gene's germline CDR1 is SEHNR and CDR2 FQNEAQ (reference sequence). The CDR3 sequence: CASSLGGSAGELFF. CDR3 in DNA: TGTGCCAGCAGCTTAGGAGGAAGCGCCGGGGAGCTGTTTTTT.

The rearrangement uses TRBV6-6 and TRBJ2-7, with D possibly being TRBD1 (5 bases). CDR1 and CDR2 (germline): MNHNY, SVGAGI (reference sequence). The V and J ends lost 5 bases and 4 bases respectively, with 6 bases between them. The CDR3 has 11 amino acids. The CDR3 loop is CASSDSYEQYF. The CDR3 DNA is TGTGCCAGCAGTGACAGTTACGAGCAGTACTTC.

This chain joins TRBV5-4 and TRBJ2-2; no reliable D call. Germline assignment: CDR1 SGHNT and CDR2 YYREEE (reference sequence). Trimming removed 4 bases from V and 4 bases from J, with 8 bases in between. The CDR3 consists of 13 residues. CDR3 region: CASSTVPTGELFF. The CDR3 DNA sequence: TGTGCCAGCAGCACGGTCCCCACCGGGGAGCTGTTTTTT.

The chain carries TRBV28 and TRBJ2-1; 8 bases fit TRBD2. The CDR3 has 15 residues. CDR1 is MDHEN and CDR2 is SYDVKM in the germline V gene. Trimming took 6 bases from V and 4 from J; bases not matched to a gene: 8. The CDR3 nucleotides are TGTGCCAGCAGCCCCGGCGGGGGGACATACAATGAGCAGTTCTTC. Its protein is CASSPGGGTYNEQFF.

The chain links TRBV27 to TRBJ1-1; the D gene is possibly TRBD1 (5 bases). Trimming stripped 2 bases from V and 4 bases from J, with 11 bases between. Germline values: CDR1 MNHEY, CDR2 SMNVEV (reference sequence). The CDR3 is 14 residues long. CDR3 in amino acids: CASSLLGVGTEAFF. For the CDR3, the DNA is TGTGCCAGCAGTTTACTAGGGGTAGGCACTGAAGCTTTCTTT.

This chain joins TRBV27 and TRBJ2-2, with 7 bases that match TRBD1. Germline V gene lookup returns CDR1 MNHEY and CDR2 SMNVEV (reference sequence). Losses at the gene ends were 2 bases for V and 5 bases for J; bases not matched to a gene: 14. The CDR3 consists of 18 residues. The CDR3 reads CASSLSIKTGVRTGELFF. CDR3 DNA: TGTGCCAGCAGTTTAAGTATTAAAACAGGGGTACGAACCGGGGAGCTGTTTTTT.

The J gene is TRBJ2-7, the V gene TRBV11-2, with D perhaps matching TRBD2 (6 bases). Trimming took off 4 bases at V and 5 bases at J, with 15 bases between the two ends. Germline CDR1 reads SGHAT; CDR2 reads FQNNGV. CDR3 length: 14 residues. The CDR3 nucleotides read TGTGCCAGCAGCTCGACGACTAGAACCCACGAGCAGTACTTC. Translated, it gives CASSSTTRTHEQYF.